A selection of T cell receptor beta chains follows, all from one sample in a study of T-cell reconstitution after alpha-beta-depleted transplantation in children. TCRdb analysed the PCR reads with MiXCR anew, one entry per CDR3 protein. The sample includes approximately 430,000 distinct CDR3 sequences, 15% to 20% seen only once; the top ten take roughly 27%. Here the sequenced sample was PBMCs, mostly from graft donor cells, taken 360 days after TCRalphabeta/CD19-depleted stem cell transplant. These receptors originate from a boy younger than two who had a stem cell transplant for Wiskott-Aldrich syndrome, so the T cells may come from the graft donor. Both conserved end residues are part of each CDR3.

len,v_gene,j_gene,CDR3aa
10,TRBV30,TRBJ1-1,CAWSDLEAFF
16,TRBV4-3,TRBJ2-1,CASSQETGTHYNEQFF
16,TRBV7-9,TRBJ2-1,CASSLPPLTAGHEQFF
15,TRBV10-3,TRBJ2-3,CAISRTGNTGDTQYF
16,TRBV5-6,TRBJ2-2,CASSLGQWNKVGELFF
16,TRBV14,TRBJ2-5,CASSQETRQGWETQYF
15,TRBV6-5,TRBJ2-7,CASSFWGSGSGEQYF
16,TRBV24-1,TRBJ2-3,CATSDPRGPSTDTQYF
12,TRBV7-7,TRBJ2-2,CATPRGTGELFF
14,TRBV11-3,TRBJ2-5,CASSFGLAGGPPYF
13,TRBV11-2,TRBJ1-1,CACSFRNGAEAFF
14,TRBV10-3,TRBJ2-1,CAISESPRGSEQFF
14,TRBV24-1,TRBJ2-7,CATSVGGIPYEQYF
14,TRBV12-3/TRBV12-4,TRBJ2-1,CASSFSDRGGEQFF
16,TRBV7-9,TRBJ2-3,CASSWGLADSTDTQYF
13,TRBV29-1,TRBJ2-5,CSVEGSGKETQYF
15,TRBV29-1,TRBJ2-5,CSVVKRLAAQETQYF
17,TRBV27,TRBJ2-5,CASSPYWADRRVGTQYF
13,TRBV20-1,TRBJ2-7,CSARGQGLHEQYF
16,TRBV5-1,TRBJ2-3,CASSFIGSGDTDTQYF
14,TRBV12-3/TRBV12-4,TRBJ1-1,CASSLAVRTPGAFF
16,TRBV5-1,TRBJ1-1,CASSFEKGMMNTEAFF
15,TRBV24-1,TRBJ1-2,CATSASGQGENGYTF
21,TRBV6-2/TRBV6-3,TRBJ2-1,CASSPIVLKRPPGLAIDELFF
14,TRBV9,TRBJ2-3,CASSVAPLTDTQYF
17,TRBV19,TRBJ2-6,CASSTGQGVSGANVLTF
16,TRBV5-1,TRBJ2-7,CASSSNSGGLSYEQYF
15,TRBV5-1,TRBJ2-2,CASSSQDGNDGELFF